What follows is one T cell receptor (beta chain) and its context. Which antigen it targets is not known. No base quality information exists; no much larger clone differs at one position. This entry belongs to a study of tumor-infiltrating lymphocytes in primary liver carcinoma (dated by TCRdb to the late 2010s). For the study in its entirety: Between November 2015 and early 2016, about 5 patients in China with histopathologically diagnosed primary liver carcinoma had their tumors surgically resected. Of the five patients, three men and two women aged 30 to 69 years, four had hepatocellular carcinoma and one had combined HCC and intrahepatic cholangiocarcinoma. Tumors of the five patients were stage T1-T3 N0M0 with maximum diameters of roughly 4.2 to 10 cm. Samples yielded roughly 3.65 to 7.5 million productive TCRbeta reads; read depth did not differ significantly between tissue types. TCRbeta repertoire sequencing, expression microarrays and whole-exome sequencing were combined in the study across five regions of each liver tumor, with adjacent normal tissue and blood also included. A total of 35 or so specimens from 5 patients underwent TCRbeta repertoire sequencing, comprising around 25 tumor regions, 5 adjacent noncancerous liver tissues and 5 peripheral blood samples. Repertoires from technical replicates were highly reproducible, with mean shared-clone rates around 0.87 and correlation coefficients above 0.95. Summary of the overall study and its limitations: Consistent with antigen-driven expansion, pairs of tumor regions showed higher repertoire overlap (mean roughly 35%) than either tumor-adjacent pairs (approximately 17%) or tumor-blood pairs (roughly 14%). Only 4 or 5 patients were included in the study, and the authors note that the findings should be validated in a larger study. Compared with blood, tumors had a significantly larger share of the repertoire taken up by the top 250 clones (p = 0.039). Only the TCR beta chain was sequenced, so true repertoire diversity is likely underestimated because unpaired alpha chains were not captured. Since the samples were bulk and unsorted, there was no way to compare CD4+ and CD8+ T cell repertoires.

From the cysteine through the phenylalanine, the CDR3 covers 13 amino acids. The kept DNA is CDR3 alone, 39 bases in frame from the first base. The germline ends are 15 bases apart after V is trimmed by 8 bases and J by 4 bases. Reading the germline V gene (reference sequence) gives CDR1 MNHNY and CDR2 SVGAGI. TCRbeta-specific cDNA was reverse-transcribed from about 0.45 ug total RNA using a constant-region primer and ProtoScript II reverse transcriptase. Construction of the TCRbeta libraries relied on three nested rounds of multiplex PCR, following a slightly modified ARM-PCR procedure. Each of the first two PCR rounds ran for 9 to 11 cycles using multiplex TRBV1-TRBV30 forward primers together with a Cbeta reverse primer. Sample barcodes and Illumina adapters were added in a final 25-cycle PCR with Deep VentR polymerase. Before sequencing, amplicons of 200-500 bp were gel-purified using a QIAquick gel extraction kit. TCRbeta amplicons were sequenced on an Illumina HiSeq 2500 with 250-bp paired-end reads. The authors processed their data as follows. To recover full CDR3 sequences, reads were quality-trimmed using Trimmomatic v0.33 and paired reads were then merged using FLASH v1.2.11. V, D and J germline segments were assigned to the rearranged TCRbeta sequences using MiGEC v1.2.1b. Clonotype statistics, along with Shannon-Wiener diversity indices, were calculated using VDJtools v1.0.0. Except for diversity analysis, only the 250 most abundant clonotypes of each sample were used in subsequent analyses to reduce sampling bias. TCRdb trimmed public reads at Q25 via fastp, called clones via MiXCR and kept in-frame beta chains. Duplicate CDR3 protein sequences are folded into a single record with the most common DNA and genes. TCRdb assigned the V and J calls; the authors' analysis was not used. The sample data list about 330,000 distinct CDR3 sequences, and about 61% of these were observed just once. The ten top clones hold about 6.5% of the sample.

RNA from unsorted whole blood was extracted with TRIzol reagent, and germline DNA was obtained with the DNeasy Blood & Tissue kit. At the time of sampling, the patients had chronic HBV infection and had not received any treatment. Roughly 4 milliliters of peripheral blood were collected into K2EDTA tubes before surgery. Sequencing was carried out using peripheral blood. This receptor was identified in a man aged 35 to 55 with primary liver carcinoma and hepatitis B virus infection. The chain is made from TRBV6-6 and TRBJ2-7; the D region may be TRBD1 or TRBD2, each matching 5 bases equally. CDR3 loop: CASGSLDSYEQYF. The sequence in DNA is TGTGCCAGCGGGAGCCTTGACAGTTACGAGCAGTACTTC.